The T cell receptor beta chain under discussion was sequenced for a study of neoadjuvant nivolumab and ipilimumab in lung cancer. Study results and limitations: TCR sequencing covered a small number of samples. TCR richness and clonality were higher in tumors than adjacent uninvolved lung.

Remarks on this clone: Its antigen is currently unknown.

The protocol was immunoSEQ multiplex PCR, while the TCRdb copy is restricted to in-frame clones and leaves out a portion. The table records roughly 19,000 clones, roughly three quarters of them present only once. The TCR was taken from an adult with non-small cell lung cancer. The source was tumor tissue, collected after neoadjuvant nivolumab, alone or with ipilimumab, at or shortly before surgery.

Written as DNA, the CDR3 is TGTGCCAGCTCACCCGACACCTACTATGGCTACACCTTC. This translates into CASSPDTYYGYTF. The gene calls are TRBV18 and TRBJ1-2; unclear D gene. Per the germline V gene, CDR1 is KGHSH and CDR2 is LQKENI. V was clipped by 3 bases and J by 3 bases, with 8 bases between them. CDR3 length equals 13 residues.